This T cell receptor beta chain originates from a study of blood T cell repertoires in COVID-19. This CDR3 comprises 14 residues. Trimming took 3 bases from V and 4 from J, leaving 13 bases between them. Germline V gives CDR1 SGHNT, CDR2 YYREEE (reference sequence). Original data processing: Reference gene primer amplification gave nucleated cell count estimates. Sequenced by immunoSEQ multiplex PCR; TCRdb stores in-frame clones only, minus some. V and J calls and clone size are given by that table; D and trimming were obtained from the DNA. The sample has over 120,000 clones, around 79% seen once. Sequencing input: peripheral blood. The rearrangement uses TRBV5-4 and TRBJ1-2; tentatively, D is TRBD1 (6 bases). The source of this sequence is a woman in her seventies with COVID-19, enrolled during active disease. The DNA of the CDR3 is TGTGCCAGCAGCTCCCCAGGGGAAGGCTATGGCTACACCTTC. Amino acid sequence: CASSSPGEGYGYTF.